A single TCR beta chain is shown here with its context. The sample originates from a study of blood T cell repertoires in COVID-19. Study summary: The origin of the acute and convalescent COVID-19 samples was the United States, Italy and Spain. T cells, B-cell-depleted T cells, or PBMCs provided the cDNA or gDNA that served as material.

The Seattle patients joined while their infection was active and were tracked longitudinally afterward. J gave up 2 bases and V 5 bases, and 9 bases lay outside the gene matches. CDR1 and CDR2 (germline): SGHAT, FQDESV (reference sequence). There are 16 residues in the CDR3. As processed by the authors: Reference gene primer amplification gave nucleated cell count estimates. Method: immunoSEQ multiplex PCR; TCRdb's copy keeps in-frame clones and lacks some. D and trimming come from the DNA, and the V and J calls and clone size come from that table. Seen here are around 400,000 clones, around 87% observed once, and the top ten hold over 2%.

The source of this sequence is a woman aged 55-70 years with COVID-19, enrolled during active disease. The sample taken for sequencing was peripheral blood. This chain uses TRBV11-1 with TRBJ1-2; TRBD1 matches at 9 bases. CDR3 sequence: CASSVGRDRVNYGYTF. The CDR3 nucleotides read TGTGCCAGCAGCGTCGGTCGGGACAGGGTAAACTATGGCTACACCTTC.